A single sample is the source of the 29 T cell receptor beta chains below, sequenced in a study of blood T cell repertoires in COVID-19 (dated by TCRdb to about 2020). Library generation was performed with the immunoSEQ multiplex PCR assay. In its TCRdb copy, this immuneACCESS table keeps in-frame sequences only and misses some clones. Where compared with another copy, unresolved V genes explain less than half of these, and the others have no known cause. In this sample the table shows more than 140,000 clones, about 85% of which occur a single time. Around 1.5% of the sample is taken by the ten largest. Sequenced material: peripheral blood. The receptor set was obtained from a human donor in a cohort sampled during active COVID-19.

The chain has TRBV4-3 and TRBJ2-3; TRBD2 matches at 10 bases. Per germline, CDR1 LGHNA and CDR2 YSLEER. The CDR3 has 17 residues. J was trimmed by 2 bases and V by 0 bases; bases with no gene match: 5. CDR3 region: CASSQDTLAGNTDTQYF. Written as DNA, the CDR3 is TGCGCCAGCAGCCAAGATACACTAGCGGGAAACACAGATACGCAGTATTTT.

The V and J genes are TRBV6-1 and TRBJ1-2; the D is unclear. The CDR3 is made up of 14 amino acids. The V and J ends lost 2 bases and 2 bases respectively, with 9 bases between them. Germline CDR1 and CDR2: MNHNS and SASEGT. The CDR3 DNA reads TGTGCCAGCAGTGAATTTGAGTGGAACTATGGCTACACCTTC. Translated: CASSEFEWNYGYTF.

V is TRBV18 and J is TRBJ2-1; TRBD2 agrees at 12 bases. The ends lost 4 bases at V and 7 bases at J; junction bases unmatched: 5. The CDR3 contains 15 residues. Germline-derived CDR1 and CDR2 are KGHSH and LQKENI. CDR3 in amino acids: CASSRPGLAGNEQFF. As DNA, the CDR3 is TGTGCCAGCTCACGCCCGGGACTAGCGGGTAATGAGCAGTTCTTC.

The chain joins TRBV6-5 to TRBJ1-5; maybe TRBD1 (5 bases). The V gene's germline CDR1 is MNHEY and CDR2 SVGAGI. The CDR3 is 13 amino acids. Trimming removed 4 bases at V and 4 bases at J, with 8 bases between. The DNA of the CDR3 is TGTGCCAGCAGTTTTCAGGGAAATCAGCCCCAGCATTTT. This sequence encodes CASSFQGNQPQHF.

The chain recombines TRBV29-1 with TRBJ1-2; 9 bases fit TRBD1. J was trimmed by 3 bases and V by 7 bases; bases with no gene match: 6. Germline V gene sequence: CDR1 SQVTM, CDR2 ANQGSEA. The CDR3 sequence is 13 residues long. CDR3 sequence (DNA): TGCAGCGCCGGGACAGGGAGGGACTATGGCTACACCTTC. It encodes CSAGTGRDYGYTF.

The genes are TRBV5-4 and TRBJ2-2; 7 positions agree with TRBD1. CDR1 and CDR2 from the germline V gene are SGHNT and YYREEE (reference sequence). With V trimmed by 3 bases and J by 4 bases, 6 bases remained unmatched. The CDR3 contains 15 residues. The CDR3 DNA reads TGTGCCAGCAGCTCGTGGACAGGCCGCACCGGGGAGCTGTTTTTT. This translates into CASSSWTGRTGELFF.

The chain links TRBV5-6 to TRBJ2-1; the match to TRBD2 covers 8 bases. Trimming cost V 2 bases and J 5 bases; bases outside gene matches: 6. This CDR3 contains 15 residues. Germline CDR1 SGHDT, CDR2 YYEEEE. The CDR3 reads CASSFTSGAHNEQFF. CDR3 sequence (DNA): TGTGCCAGCAGCTTCACTAGCGGAGCCCACAATGAGCAGTTCTTC.

This chain connects TRBV4-3 to TRBJ2-4; 9 bases fit TRBD2. V lost 0 bases to trimming and J lost 6 bases; unmatched junction nucleotides: 9. CDR1 and CDR2 from the germline V gene are LGHNA and YSLEER. The length of the CDR3 is 17 residues. DNA of the CDR3: TGCGCCAGCAGCCAAGATGCCCCAATAGCGGGGGTAAACATTCAGTACTTC. Protein sequence: CASSQDAPIAGVNIQYF.

This chain joins TRBV28 and TRBJ2-3, with TRBD2 as a possible D gene (6 bases). V dropped 2 bases and J dropped 0 bases, with 18 bases sitting between them. There are 18 residues in the CDR3. The V gene's germline CDR1 is MDHEN and CDR2 SYDVKM. The CDR3 DNA is TGTGCCAGCAGTTTACCCGGACTATCTACTACTAGCACAGATACGCAGTATTTT. Its translation: CASSLPGLSTTSTDTQYF.

The chain has TRBV5-1 and TRBJ2-2, with no clear D. The germline V gene has CDR1 SGHRS and CDR2 YFSETQ. Trimming cost V 0 bases and J 1 base, with 4 bases left between them. CDR3 size: 14 residues. This CDR3 is CASSLGGNTGELFF. The CDR3 bases are TGCGCCAGCAGCTTGGGAGGGAACACCGGGGAGCTGTTTTTT. The full variable domain, its missing parts supplied by reference TRBV5-1 and TRBJ2-2, is KAGVTQTPRYLIKTRGQQVTLSCSPISGHRSVSWYQQTPGQGLQFLFEYFSETQRNKGNFPGRFSGRQFSNSRSEMNVSTLELGDSALYLCASSLGGNTGELFFGEGSRLTVL.

This chain uses TRBV3-1 (or the pseudogene TRBV3-2) with TRBJ2-2; 7 bases agree with TRBD2. Germline CDR1 and CDR2: LGHDT and YNNKEL (reference sequence). The CDR3 spans 16 residues. V lost 1 base and J lost 4; bases outside the gene matches: 6. CDR3 loop: CASSQVWGGITGELFF. The CDR3 DNA follows: TGTGCCAGCAGCCAAGTTTGGGGAGGGATCACCGGGGAGCTGTTTTTT.

This chain uses TRBV10-1 with TRBJ1-5; D may be TRBD1 (5 bases). CDR1 is WNHNN, CDR2 SYGVQD, per germline (reference sequence). The CDR3 is 14 residues long. V was clipped by 5 bases and J by 0 bases, with 8 bases between them. The CDR3 here is CASSPRDSNQPQHF. CDR3 bases: TGCGCCAGCAGTCCCAGGGATAGCAATCAGCCCCAGCATTTT.

This sequence joins TRBV6-5 and TRBJ2-7; TRBD2 aligns across 9 bases. CDR3 length: 15 amino acids. Per germline, CDR1 MNHEY and CDR2 SVGAGI. V dropped 7 bases and J dropped 5; count of bases not matched to a gene: 12. The CDR3 region has the DNA TGTGCCAGCATCGTAGCTAGCGGGATATGGGACGAGCAGTACTTC. Translation gives CASIVASGIWDEQYF.

This chain joins TRBV7-2 and TRBJ1-2, with D unclear. This CDR3 is built from 15 residues. V was trimmed by 5 bases and J by 8 bases, leaving 21 bases between them. Germline CDR1 and CDR2: SGHTA and FQGNSA. CDR3 loop: CASSDQTGISRGYTF. DNA for the CDR3: TGTGCCAGCAGCGACCAAACGGGGATTTCACGGGGCTACACCTTC.

This chain uses TRBV14 with TRBJ1-4; no definite D call. Germline V gene data show CDR1 as SGHDN and CDR2 as FVKESK. The CDR3 loop spans 17 amino acids. V lost 0 bases and J lost 0, with 11 bases in between. The CDR3 nucleotides read TGTGCCAGCAGCCAAGATTGGGCCCTTGCAACTAATGAAAAACTGTTTTTT. It is translated as CASSQDWALATNEKLFF.

The genes are TRBV28 and TRBJ2-1; TRBD2 is a possible D gene (6 bases). The germline V gene has CDR1 MDHEN and CDR2 SYDVKM. Trimming cost V 7 bases and J 10 bases, with 11 bases left between them. The CDR3 sequence is 11 residues long. The CDR3 spells CASKAGTEQFF. The CDR3 DNA follows: TGTGCCAGCAAGGCGGGAACGGAGCAGTTCTTC.

V usage is TRBV7-2 and J usage is TRBJ2-2; 13 bases map to TRBD2. V lost 4 bases to trimming and J lost 5 bases; unmatched junction nucleotides: 7. Germline CDR1 SGHTA, CDR2 FQGNSA. The CDR3 spans 17 residues. The CDR3 loop is CASSWTSGRVGTGELFF. As DNA, the CDR3 is TGTGCCAGCAGCTGGACTAGCGGGAGAGTGGGGACCGGGGAGCTGTTTTTT.

The genes are TRBV19 and TRBJ2-2; 12 bases map to TRBD1. Germline CDR1 is LNHDA and CDR2 is SQIVND (reference sequence). The CDR3 has 14 residues. Trimming cost V 10 bases and J 7 bases; bases outside gene matches: 7. The CDR3 nucleotides are TGTGCCACCTCCGGGACAGGGGGCATCGGGGAGCTGTTTTTT. Translated: CATSGTGGIGELFF. The full variable domain, rest sourced from reference TRBV19 and TRBJ2-2, is DGGITQSPKYLFRKEGQNVTLSCEQNLNHDAMYWYRQDPGQGLRLIYYSQIVNDFQKGDIAEGYSVSREKKESFPLTVTSAQKNPTAFYLCATSGTGGIGELFFGEGSRLTVL.

The chain uses TRBV19 and TRBJ1-2; TRBD1 aligns across 7 bases. The J segment lost 5 bases and the V segment lost 3 bases, leaving 3 bases of the junction unmatched. Per germline, CDR1 LNHDA and CDR2 SQIVND (reference sequence). This CDR3 contains 13 residues. In DNA form, the CDR3 reads TGTGCCAGTAGTATTGGGACAGAGTATGGCTACACCTTC. Protein product: CASSIGTEYGYTF. The full variable domain, its missing parts supplied by reference TRBV19 and TRBJ1-2, is DGGITQSPKYLFRKEGQNVTLSCEQNLNHDAMYWYRQDPGQGLRLIYYSQIVNDFQKGDIAEGYSVSREKKESFPLTVTSAQKNPTAFYLCASSIGTEYGYTFGSGTRLTVV.

This chain joins TRBV7-9 and TRBJ2-3; 12 bases are a match to TRBD2. This CDR3 contains 16 residues. V was clipped by 2 bases and J by 8 bases; unmatched bases: 8. From germline, CDR1 is SEHNR and CDR2 FQNEAQ (reference sequence). CDR3 in DNA: TGTGCCAGCAGCTTAACTAGCGGGAGGAGTGGGGGTACGCAGTATTTT. Translated, it gives CASSLTSGRSGGTQYF.

This clone appeared once. J is TRBJ1-1 and V is TRBV6-4; D gene ambiguous. The CDR3 contains 15 residues. V was trimmed by 4 bases and J by 0 bases, leaving 12 bases between them. Germline V CDR1 and CDR2: MRHNA, SNTAGT. In nucleotides, the CDR3 is TGTGCCAGCAGTGCCCTACAGATGCTGAACACTGAAGCTTTCTTT. Protein: CASSALQMLNTEAFF.

This chain connects TRBV19 to TRBJ2-3, with 9 bases fitting TRBD2. Germline loops: CDR1 LNHDA, CDR2 SQIVND (reference sequence). The CDR3 spans 14 residues. The J segment lost 7 bases and the V segment lost 9 bases, leaving 11 bases of the junction unmatched. The CDR3 region is CASQSGGRANTQYF. DNA for the CDR3: TGTGCCAGCCAAAGTGGCGGGAGGGCAAATACGCAGTATTTT.

V and J are TRBV5-6 and TRBJ2-7; 9 bases align to TRBD2. The germline V gene has CDR1 SGHDT and CDR2 YYEEEE. After removal of 1 base from V and 1 base from J, the junction contained 3 bases not matched to a gene. The CDR3 is 15 residues long. CDR3 nucleotide sequence: TGTGCCAGCAGCTTGTTGACTAGCGGATCCTACGAGCAGTACTTC. Translated, it gives CASSLLTSGSYEQYF.

The V and J genes are TRBV6-6 and TRBJ1-6, with 7 bases lining up with TRBD1. V lost 8 bases to trimming and J lost 7 bases; unmatched junction nucleotides: 11. CDR1 is MNHNY and CDR2 is SVGAGI in the germline V gene (reference sequence). The CDR3 runs to 15 residues. CDR3 in DNA: TGTGCCAGCTTCAGGGGGAATCTAAAGAATTCACCCCTCCACTTT. It encodes CASFRGNLKNSPLHF.

This chain uses TRBV19 with TRBJ2-3; 11 bases are a match to TRBD2. V gave up 5 bases and J gave up 6 bases; unmatched junction bases: 10. Germline CDR1 LNHDA, CDR2 SQIVND (reference sequence). This CDR3 has 16 residues. In DNA form, the CDR3 reads TGTGCCAGTAGTGAAGGAACTAGCGGGAGAGGCGATACGCAGTATTTT. Residues: CASSEGTSGRGDTQYF.

This chain connects TRBV18 to TRBJ2-1, with D uncertain. Germline CDR1 and CDR2: KGHSH and LQKENI. The CDR3 runs 11 residues. V shed 6 bases and J shed 4 bases, with 4 bases lying between them. DNA of the CDR3: TGTGCCAGCTCTCTATACAATGAGCAGTTCTTC. Its translation is CASSLYNEQFF.

V usage is TRBV19 and J usage is TRBJ2-2; 7 bases map to TRBD2. V shed 5 bases and J 4 bases; nucleotides not matched to a gene: 7. The germline gives CDR1 LNHDA, CDR2 SQIVND (reference sequence). This CDR3 contains 15 residues. Here the CDR3 reads CASSFSGGGTGELFF. The DNA of the CDR3 is TGTGCCAGTAGTTTTTCGGGAGGCGGCACCGGGGAGCTGTTTTTT.

The CDR3: CASRTSGKTDTQYF. DNA of the CDR3: TGTGCCAGCAGGACTAGCGGGAAGACAGATACGCAGTATTTT. V and J are TRBV27 and TRBJ2-3, with 11 bases aligning to TRBD2. Unmatched junction bases numbered 2, after V lost 6 bases and J lost 3 bases. CDR3 length equals 14 residues. CDR1 and CDR2 (germline): MNHEY, SMNVEV (reference sequence).

The J gene is TRBJ1-6, the V gene TRBV27, with a weak D call TRBD1 (6 bases). Germline V gives CDR1 MNHEY, CDR2 SMNVEV (reference sequence). Deletions cut 3 bases from V and 8 bases from J, with 14 bases between. This CDR3 region has 15 residues. CDR3 sequence: CASSFNSGTHSPLHF. The DNA of the CDR3 is TGTGCCAGCAGTTTCAACTCTGGGACACATTCACCCCTCCACTTT.